This T cell receptor (beta chain) was identified during a study of shared clonotypes between healthy human individuals. Trimming shortened V by 9 bases and J by 7 bases, and 25 bases separated the two germline ends. This CDR3 contains 15 residues. Germline CDR1 reads MDHEN; CDR2 reads SYDVKM. Assay used: immunoSEQ multiplex PCR; TCRdb lists only in-frame clones, some missing. The sample has a few million clones; 85% to 95% are singletons. Remarks on this clone: What it recognizes is unknown.

Study-wide points: Naive subsets generally exceeded memory subsets in estimated richness. Clonotypes shared by all four donors outscored non-shared clonotypes in generation probability.

Memory CD4+ cells were the fraction left after CD45RA+ naive selection. The rearrangement links TRBV28 to TRBJ2-7; no clear D gene. Source material: naive CD4+ T cells from PBMCs. This sample's subset: CD45RA+ positively selected. This receptor was obtained from a man younger than 35 in good health. Some clones in this sample may be carry-over from other donors' samples. CDR3 protein: CASMGMGRPSEEQYF. The CDR3 DNA reads TGTGCCAGTATGGGAATGGGTAGACCCTCAGAGGAGCAGTACTTC.